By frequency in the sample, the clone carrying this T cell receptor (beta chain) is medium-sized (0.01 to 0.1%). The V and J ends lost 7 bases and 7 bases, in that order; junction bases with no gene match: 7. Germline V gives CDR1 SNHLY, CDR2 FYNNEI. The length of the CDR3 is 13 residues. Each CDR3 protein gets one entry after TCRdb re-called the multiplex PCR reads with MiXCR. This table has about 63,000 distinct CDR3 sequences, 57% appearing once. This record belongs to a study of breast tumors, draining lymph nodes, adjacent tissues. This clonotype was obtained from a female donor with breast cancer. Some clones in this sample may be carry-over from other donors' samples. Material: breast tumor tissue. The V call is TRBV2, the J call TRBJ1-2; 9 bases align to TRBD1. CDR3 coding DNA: TGTGCCAGCACCTTCACAGGGGGCGGTGGCTACACCTTC. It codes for CASTFTGGGGYTF.